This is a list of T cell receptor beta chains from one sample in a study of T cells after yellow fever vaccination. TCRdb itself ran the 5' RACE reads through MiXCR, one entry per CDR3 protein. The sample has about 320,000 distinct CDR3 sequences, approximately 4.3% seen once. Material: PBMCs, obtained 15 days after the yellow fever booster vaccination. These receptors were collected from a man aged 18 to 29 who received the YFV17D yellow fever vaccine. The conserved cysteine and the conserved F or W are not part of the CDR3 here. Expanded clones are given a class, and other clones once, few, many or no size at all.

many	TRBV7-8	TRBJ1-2	ASSFRTAYGYT
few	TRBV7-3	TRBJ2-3	ASSHPGTGDQDTQY
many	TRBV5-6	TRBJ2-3	ASRYSSATQY
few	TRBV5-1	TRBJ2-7	ASSSTGGAGYEQY
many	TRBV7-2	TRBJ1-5	ASSFSASDQPQH
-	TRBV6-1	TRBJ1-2	ASSEPGEGAGNGYT
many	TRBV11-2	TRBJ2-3	ASSRGADTLTDTQY
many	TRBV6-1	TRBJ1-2	ASITPGQGADYGYT
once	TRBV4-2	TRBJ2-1	AIGERGPNNEQF
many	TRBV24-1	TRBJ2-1	ATSDLRESSYNEQF
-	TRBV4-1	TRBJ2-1	ASSHRGVLHEQF
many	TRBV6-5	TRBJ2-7	ASGPLSTEDTTYEQY
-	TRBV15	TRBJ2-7	ATSRSRQIHEQY
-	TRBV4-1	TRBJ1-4	ASSATEPNEKLF
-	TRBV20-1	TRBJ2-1	SPRGGLYNEQF
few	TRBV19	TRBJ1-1	ASSTQDSDTEAF
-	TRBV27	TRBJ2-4	ARETGFDIQY
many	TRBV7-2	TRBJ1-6	ASSLVRSPLH
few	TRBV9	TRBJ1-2	ASSAEGPNYGYT
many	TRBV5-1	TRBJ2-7	ASSVQAGEQY
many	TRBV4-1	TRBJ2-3	ASSAHSGGSTDTQY
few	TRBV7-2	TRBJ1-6	ASQGNLDSPLH
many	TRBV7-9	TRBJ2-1	ASSLGTSGTAYNEQF
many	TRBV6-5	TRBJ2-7	ASSSEEAYEQY
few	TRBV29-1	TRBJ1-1	SVGRGGQTEAF
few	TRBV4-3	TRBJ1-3	ASSQDIRQAEGNTIY
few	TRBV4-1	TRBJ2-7	ASSQDPGKPRGEQY
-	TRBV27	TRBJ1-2	ASSTLDGYYGYT
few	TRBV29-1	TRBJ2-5	SAGDSQETQY
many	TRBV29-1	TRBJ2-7	SVVDGTGGLEQY
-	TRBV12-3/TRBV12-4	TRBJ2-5	ASSVTSDPIGFETQY
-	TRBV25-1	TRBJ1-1	ASGGFGRTEAF
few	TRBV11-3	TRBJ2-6	ASSLGSGSGANVLT